This is a list of T cell receptor beta chains from one sample in a study of blood T cell repertoires in COVID-19. The repertoire was sequenced with immunoSEQ multiplex PCR; TCRdb's copy has only in-frame clones and lacks some. The sample lists under 400,000 clones, about 86% occurring once. The specimen was PBMCs or T cells enriched from blood (not recorded which). Receptors were obtained from a woman in her forties with acute COVID-19. Both conserved end residues are part of each CDR3. D genes are given only for firm matches. A row's size may be missing; if present it is once, few, many or a size class.

J gene	clone size	D gene	V gene	CDR3 protein	CDR3 DNA
TRBJ2-1	.	TRBD1	TRBV25-1	CASSLQGAGRDNEQFF	TGTGCCAGCAGCCTACAGGGGGCGGGAAGGGACAATGAGCAGTTCTTC
TRBJ1-2	.	TRBD1	TRBV10-1	CASLPPQGEYGYTF	TGCGCCAGCCTCCCGCCACAGGGGGAGTATGGCTACACCTTC
TRBJ1-5	.	TRBD1	TRBV3-1/TRBV3-2	CASSPTGVYNQPQHF	TGTGCCAGCAGCCCGACAGGGGTCTACAATCAGCCCCAGCATTTT
TRBJ1-2	.	.	TRBV6-5	CASSLDRSNYGYTF	TGTGCCAGCAGCTTAGACAGGTCCAACTATGGCTACACCTTC
TRBJ1-1	.	.	TRBV7-9	CASSYRGPMNTEAFF	TGTGCCAGCAGCTATCGAGGGCCCATGAACACTGAAGCTTTCTTT
TRBJ2-1	.	.	TRBV6-1	CASRPRDSSNEQFF	TGTGCCAGCAGGCCCAGGGACTCATCTAATGAGCAGTTCTTC
TRBJ2-6	.	TRBD1	TRBV5-6	CASSASPGQLSGANVLTF	TGTGCCAGCAGCGCGAGCCCGGGACAGCTCTCTGGGGCCAACGTCCTGACTTTC
TRBJ2-1	.	.	TRBV9	CASSVATVPNEQFF	TGTGCCAGCAGCGTAGCTACAGTTCCCAATGAGCAGTTCTTC
TRBJ2-3	.	.	TRBV7-9	CASSLTTSTDTQYF	TGTGCCAGCAGCTTAACGACTAGCACAGATACGCAGTATTTT
TRBJ2-3	.	TRBD1	TRBV9	CASSVDGTGRIDTQYF	TGTGCCAGCAGCGTAGATGGGACAGGGAGGATAGATACGCAGTATTTT
TRBJ1-6	.	TRBD1	TRBV9	CASSVAEGQFNSPLHF	TGTGCCAGCAGCGTAGCCGAGGGACAGTTTAATTCACCCCTCCACTTT
TRBJ1-4	.	TRBD1	TRBV6-4	CASSRRDRVEKLFF	TGTGCCAGCAGTCGCCGGGACAGGGTTGAAAAACTGTTTTTT
TRBJ1-4	many	.	TRBV7-2	CASSVQGLNEKLFF	TGTGCCAGCAGCGTACAGGGTCTCAATGAAAAACTGTTTTTT
TRBJ1-1	.	.	TRBV5-8	CASSLGAPEAFF	TGTGCCAGCAGCCTGGGGGCCCCTGAAGCTTTCTTT
TRBJ2-7	.	.	TRBV7-2	CASSLISAGYEQYF	TGTGCCAGCAGCTTAATTTCGGCGGGCTACGAGCAGTACTTC
TRBJ1-4	once	TRBD1	TRBV28	CASSLDQGGNEKLFF	TGTGCCAGCAGTCTCGACCAGGGGGGAAATGAAAAACTGTTTTTT
TRBJ1-5	.	TRBD1	TRBV7-3	CASSIDRGKPQHF	TGTGCCAGCAGCATCGACAGGGGCAAACCCCAGCATTTT